This TCR beta chain came from a study of metastatic and nonmetastatic thyroid tumors. Study at large: Repertoire data that came from the blood and tumor or nodule tissue of malignant and benign thyroid patients were compared.

Per the original methods: Differences in CDR3 between clinicopathological groups were drawn on to build a classifier intended to discriminate distant-metastatic papillary thyroid cancer patients. TCRdb reassembled clones from the PCR reads with MiXCR. TCRdb's processing, not the authors', yielded these V and J calls. The sample holds about 15,000 clones, roughly 24% seen once. The entire patient cohort was treatment-naive prior to thyroid surgery. The germline CDR1 and CDR2 sequences are DFQATT and SNEGSKA (reference sequence). This CDR3 has 14 amino acids. The V and J ends lost 5 bases and 2 bases respectively, with 13 bases between them. Sample share makes this clone medium-sized. Its antigen is unidentified. Study results and caveats: Compared with benign nodules, malignant thyroid tumors were reported to have significantly higher TCR beta diversity in both blood and tumor.

This clonotype originated in a female donor with papillary thyroid cancer or a benign thyroid nodule (not recorded which). Some clones in this sample may be carry-over from other donors' samples. The sequencing sample was made of tumor tissue. The chain carries TRBV20-1 and TRBJ1-5; D might be TRBD1 (5 bases). CDR3 sequence: CSASRETGNQPQHF. CDR3 nucleotide sequence: TGCAGTGCTTCCAGGGAAACGGGCAATCAGCCCCAGCATTTT.